The TCR beta chain under discussion was sequenced for a study of control samples from healthy donors and cancer patients. The table came from immunoSEQ multiplex PCR; TCRdb's copy has only in-frame clones and leaves some out. The sample lists fewer than 200,000 clones; roughly 92% were seen once. This sequence originates from a man aged 25 to 40 in good health. Sequenced input: blood.

The DNA for the CDR3 is TGTGCCAGTAATCCAGGTCCTAACTACGAGCAGTACTTC. It is translated as CASNPGPNYEQYF. J is TRBJ2-7 and V is TRBV19, with no clear D. Trimming cost V 7 bases and J 3 bases, with 13 bases left between them. CDR1 is LNHDA, CDR2 SQIVND, per germline (reference sequence). The CDR3 extends over 13 amino acids.